This T cell receptor beta chain was obtained from a study of spatial heterogeneity in lung cancer. The V end was cut by 7 bases, the J end by 7 bases, with 10 bases between. The CDR3 loop spans 10 amino acids. CDR1 and CDR2 (germline): SQVTM, ANQGSEA. With respect to this clonotype: With the library built for alpha chains, this beta chain is off target and its frequency is not meaningful.

Time point reported: sample taken at primary tumor resection. No cells were sorted before sequencing. The whole RNA sequenced was extracted from tumor, nontumor lung or frozen PBMC. MiXCR was run by TCRdb on the 5' RACE reads, yielding one entry per CDR3 protein. The table includes approximately 600 distinct CDR3 sequences, approximately 31% detected once. Specimen: normal lung tissue next to the tumor, collected at surgery. The J gene is TRBJ2-5, the V gene TRBV29-1; D may be TRBD2 (5 bases). The clonotype originates from a male donor with early-stage non-small cell lung cancer. DNA for the CDR3: TGCAGCGCAGGAGGAGGGACCCAGTACTTC. Its translation: CSAGGGTQYF.